A selection of T cell receptor beta chains follows, all from one sample in a study of OX40 agonist ivuxolimab in advanced cancers. Using immunoSEQ multiplex PCR, the repertoire was profiled, and TCRdb retains in-frame clones only, with some absent. Among 25,000 to 30,000 clones, around nine tenths were seen once, and the ten largest hold about 19%. The sample was CD4+ or CD8+ T cells sorted from blood, taken in a trial of the OX40 agonist ivuxolimab. The receptors come from an adult with an advanced solid tumor such as melanoma, head and neck, liver or kidney cancer. Each CDR3 is given with its conserved first and last residue. The D gene is left open where the match is weak. Expanded clones are given a class, and other clones once, few, many or no size at all.

V gene: TRBV18
clone size: -
D gene: -
J gene: TRBJ1-1
CDR3 protein: CASSPRGDTEAFF
CDR3 DNA: TGTGCCAGCTCACCCCGGGGGGACACTGAAGCTTTCTTT

V gene: TRBV6-6
clone size: -
D gene: -
J gene: TRBJ1-1
CDR3 protein: CASRLASLGQGTEAFF
CDR3 DNA: TGTGCCAGCAGACTCGCCTCGTTGGGGCAGGGGACTGAAGCTTTCTTT

V gene: TRBV9
clone size: few
D gene: -
J gene: TRBJ2-7
CDR3 protein: CASSAPDSYEQYF
CDR3 DNA: TGTGCCAGCAGCGCCCCGGACTCCTACGAGCAGTACTTC

V gene: TRBV7-6
clone size: -
D gene: TRBD2
J gene: TRBJ2-1
CDR3 protein: CASSLTSGGVNEQFF
CDR3 DNA: TGTGCCAGCAGCTTAACTAGCGGTGGGGTTAATGAGCAGTTCTTC

V gene: TRBV13
clone size: -
D gene: -
J gene: TRBJ2-7
CDR3 protein: CASSLGTEQPSYEQYF
CDR3 DNA: TGTGCCAGCAGCTTAGGGACGGAACAACCCTCCTACGAGCAGTACTTC

V gene: TRBV11-2
clone size: -
D gene: -
J gene: TRBJ1-5
CDR3 protein: CASSFYSNQPQHF
CDR3 DNA: TGTGCCAGCAGCTTTTACAGCAATCAGCCCCAGCATTTT

V gene: TRBV7-6
clone size: -
D gene: TRBD2
J gene: TRBJ2-5
CDR3 protein: CASSPGTSVARTQYF
CDR3 DNA: TGTGCTAGCAGCCCCGGGACTAGTGTCGCGAGGACCCAGTACTTC

V gene: TRBV18
clone size: -
D gene: -
J gene: TRBJ1-1
CDR3 protein: CASSPPKGEGWIFF
CDR3 DNA: TGTGCCAGCTCACCCCCGAAAGGGGAGGGTTGGATTTTCTTT

V gene: TRBV4-1
clone size: -
D gene: -
J gene: TRBJ1-1
CDR3 protein: CASSQGQGRGNTEAFF
CDR3 DNA: TGCGCCAGCAGCCAAGGTCAGGGTAGGGGGAACACTGAAGCTTTCTTT

V gene: TRBV7-9
clone size: medium-sized
D gene: TRBD2
J gene: TRBJ2-3
CDR3 protein: CASSTWTSGRSTDTQYF
CDR3 DNA: TGTGCCAGCAGCACATGGACTAGCGGGAGGTCCACAGATACGCAGTATTTT

V gene: TRBV5-4
clone size: -
D gene: -
J gene: TRBJ2-1
CDR3 protein: CASETLGNEQFF
CDR3 DNA: TGTGCCAGCGAAACTCTCGGGAATGAGCAGTTCTTC

V gene: TRBV28
clone size: -
D gene: -
J gene: TRBJ2-1
CDR3 protein: CASGYWASPYNEQFF
CDR3 DNA: TGTGCCAGCGGCTACTGGGCTAGCCCCTACAATGAGCAGTTCTTC

V gene: TRBV6-5
clone size: -
D gene: -
J gene: TRBJ2-7
CDR3 protein: CASSYRVGSEQYF
CDR3 DNA: TGTGCCAGCAGTTACCGCGTGGGGTCCGAGCAGTACTTC

V gene: TRBV4-1
clone size: -
D gene: -
J gene: TRBJ1-4
CDR3 protein: CASSQDEGLYEKLFF
CDR3 DNA: TGCGCCAGCAGCCAAGACGAGGGCTTGTATGAAAAACTGTTTTTT

V gene: TRBV7-8
clone size: -
D gene: -
J gene: TRBJ2-7
CDR3 protein: CATRGAPSYEQYF
CDR3 DNA: TGTGCCACCAGAGGGGCCCCCTCCTACGAGCAGTACTTC